The rows below give T cell receptor beta chains drawn from one sample of a study of CD8 T cells in ankylosing spondylitis. In TCRdb, the 5' RACE reads were re-called with MiXCR into one record per CDR3 protein. The data contain nearly 350,000 distinct CDR3 sequences, approximately 15% of them singletons. Sequencing was carried out using blood, either unsorted or a sorted T cell fraction (not recorded which). All receptors come from a male donor with ankylosing spondylitis or in good health (not recorded which). Each CDR3 is given with its conserved first and last residue. A D gene is named only where the DNA matches it firmly. The size of a clone is reported for some rows only, either as once, few or many, or as a class for expanded clones.

d_gene | j_gene | v_gene | abundance | len | CDR3nt | CDR3aa
. | TRBJ2-2 | TRBV3-1 | many | 15 | TGTGCCAGCAGCCCCCGTAGGGGGAACACCGGGGAGCTGTTTTTT | CASSPRRGNTGELFF
. | TRBJ2-3 | TRBV7-9 | . | 14 | TGTGCCAGCAGCCCCTTGGCGGGCCAGGATACGCAGTATTTT | CASSPLAGQDTQYF
. | TRBJ2-2 | TRBV20-1 | . | 15 | TGCAGTGCTAGAAGGGCGGGGGCGAGCACCGGGGAGCTGTTTTTT | CSARRAGASTGELFF
. | TRBJ2-5 | TRBV29-1 | few | 15 | TGCAGCGTTGATTCTAGGGGGGCGGTCTTGGAGACCCAGTACTTC | CSVDSRGAVLETQYF
. | TRBJ2-1 | TRBV29-1 | few | 11 | TGCAGCGGCGACAGCTCCCATGAGCAGTTCTTC | CSGDSSHEQFF
TRBD1 | TRBJ2-2 | TRBV25-1 | . | 17 | TGTGCCAGCAGTGCCAAAAACAGGGGAAAGAACACCGGGGAGCTGTTTTTT | CASSAKNRGKNTGELFF
. | TRBJ2-1 | TRBV9 | many | 13 | TGTGCCAGCAGCGTAGTCGGGGCCGGTCGGCAAGTCTTC | CASSVVGAGRQVF
. | TRBJ1-2 | TRBV2 | few | 15 | TGTGCCAGCAGCTCAGTCCGCACGGCGGGGTATGGCTACACCTTC | CASSSVRTAGYGYTF
. | TRBJ1-1 | TRBV20-1 | many | 14 | TGCAGTGCTAGCCCCCGGGGCACGAACACTGAAGCTTTCTTT | CSASPRGTNTEAFF
. | TRBJ2-1 | TRBV5-1 | . | 18 | TGCGCCAGCAGCTTGGGAATCGACAGTGGGGGCGCTTACAATGAGCAGTTCTTC | CASSLGIDSGGAYNEQFF
. | TRBJ2-2 | TRBV7-2 | few | 14 | TGTGCCAGCAGCTTATCAGTCGACACCGGGGAGCTGTTTTTT | CASSLSVDTGELFF
. | TRBJ2-2 | TRBV18 | few | 16 | TGTGCCAGCTCACTACGGGTCGTTTGGAACACCGGGGAGCTGTTTTTT | CASSLRVVWNTGELFF
. | TRBJ2-1 | TRBV6-5 | few | 15 | TGTGCCAGCAGTTACTCGGTACAGGGCAGGAATGAGCAGTTCTTC | CASSYSVQGRNEQFF
. | TRBJ2-1 | TRBV12-3/TRBV12-4 | few | 14 | TGTGCCAGCAGTCCTCGGGGATCCTACAATGAGCAGTTCTTC | CASSPRGSYNEQFF
. | TRBJ2-3 | TRBV9 | . | 16 | TGTGCCAGCACCACGACTTCGCAGACAACCACAGATACGCAGTATTTT | CASTTTSQTTTDTQYF
. | TRBJ1-1 | TRBV15 | few | 12 | TGTGCCACCAGCAGAGGAGCCAGAGAAGCTTTCTTT | CATSRGAREAFF
TRBD1 | TRBJ2-3 | TRBV3-1 | . | 15 | TGTGCCAGCAGCTCCACCGGGACAGGGGCAGATACGCAGTATTTT | CASSSTGTGADTQYF
. | TRBJ2-3 | TRBV5-1 | few | 13 | TGCGCCAGCAGATTGGAGAGCACAGATACGCAGTATTTT | CASRLESTDTQYF
. | TRBJ2-5 | TRBV25-1 | many | 14 | TGTGCCAGCAGTGAATCGGGGGTTCGGGAGACCCAGTACTTC | CASSESGVRETQYF
TRBD1 | TRBJ2-7 | TRBV18 | . | 15 | TGTGCCAGCTCACCGGACAGGGAGTGGTCCTACGAGCAGTACTTC | CASSPDREWSYEQYF
TRBD1 | TRBJ2-5 | TRBV7-7 | few | 15 | TGTGCCAGCAGCTCTAACAGGGGAACCCAAGAGACCCAGTACTTC | CASSSNRGTQETQYF
. | TRBJ1-2 | TRBV18 | few | 15 | TGTGCCAGCTCACCAGGTCCTGACCTCGGGGGAGGCTACACCTTC | CASSPGPDLGGGYTF